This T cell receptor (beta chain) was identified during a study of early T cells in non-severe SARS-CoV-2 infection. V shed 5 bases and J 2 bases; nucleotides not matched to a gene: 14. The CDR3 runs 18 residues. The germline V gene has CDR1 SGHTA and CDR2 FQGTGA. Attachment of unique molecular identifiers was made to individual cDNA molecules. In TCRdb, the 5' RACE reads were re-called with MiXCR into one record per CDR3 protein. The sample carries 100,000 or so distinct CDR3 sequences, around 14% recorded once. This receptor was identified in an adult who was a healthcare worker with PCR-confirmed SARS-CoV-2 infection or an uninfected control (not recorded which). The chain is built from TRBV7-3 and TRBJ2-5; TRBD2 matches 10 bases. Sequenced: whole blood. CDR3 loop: CASSRLAGVGALQETQYF. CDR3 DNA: TGTGCCAGCAGCCGGCTAGCGGGAGTCGGGGCCCTTCAAGAGACCCAGTACTTC.